This T cell receptor beta chain was sequenced during a study of blood T cell repertoires in COVID-19. This CDR3 has 14 residues. Trimming pared 0 bases from V and 1 base from J, leaving 7 bases between. CDR1 is SNHLY, CDR2 FYNNEI, per germline. TCRdb keeps only in-frame clones here, not all; method: immunoSEQ multiplex PCR. The table includes about 160,000 clones, about 93% detected once. The chain uses TRBV2 and TRBJ2-7; no clear D. The sequence came from a woman between 50 and 59 years old with acute or convalescent COVID-19. Sequenced material: peripheral blood. CDR3 sequence: CASSEAALSYEQYF. The CDR3, as DNA: TGTGCCAGCAGTGAAGCGGCCTTGTCCTACGAGCAGTACTTC. The entire variable domain, with the rest obtained from reference TRBV2 and TRBJ2-7, is as follows: EPEVTQTPSHQVTQMGQEVILRCVPISNHLYFYWYRQILGQKVEFLVSFYNNEISEKSEIFDDQFSVERPDGSNFTLKIRSTKLEDSAMYFCASSEAALSYEQYFGPGTRLTVT.